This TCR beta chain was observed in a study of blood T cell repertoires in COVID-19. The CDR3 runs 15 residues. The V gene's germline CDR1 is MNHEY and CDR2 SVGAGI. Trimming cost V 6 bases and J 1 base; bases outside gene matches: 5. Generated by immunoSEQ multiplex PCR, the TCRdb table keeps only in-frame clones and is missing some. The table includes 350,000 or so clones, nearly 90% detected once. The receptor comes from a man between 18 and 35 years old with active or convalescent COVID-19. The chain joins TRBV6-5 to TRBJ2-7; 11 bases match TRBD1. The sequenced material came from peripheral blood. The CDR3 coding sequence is TGTGCCAGCAGCTACCGGGACAGGGGGTCCTACGAGCAGTACTTC. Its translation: CASSYRDRGSYEQYF.